The 6 T cell receptor beta chains listed next were all sequenced from one sample in a study of human T cells and chemical hapten exposure. TCRdb re-analysed the 5' RACE reads in MiXCR, keeping a single row per CDR3 protein. The sample consists of 100,000 to 120,000 distinct CDR3 sequences, approximately 20% of them appearing once. Someone pulled total RNA out of unfractionated whole blood. The receptor source for this set is a human donor in good health.

The V call is TRBV11-2, the J call TRBJ2-7, with 11 bases lining up with TRBD2. J lost 6 bases, V lost 5 bases, and 12 bases had no gene match. Germline V gives CDR1 SGHAT, CDR2 FQNNGV. This CDR3 is built from 16 residues. The CDR3 protein is CASSPFSLAGGSEQYF. The CDR3 nucleotides read TGTGCCAGCAGCCCATTCTCCCTAGCGGGAGGCTCCGAGCAGTACTTC.

This clonotype was seen more than once but under ten times. The chain carries TRBV28 and TRBJ1-2, with TRBD1 matching 11 bases. Trimming cost V 6 bases and J 0 bases; bases outside gene matches: 6. The germline V gene has CDR1 MDHEN and CDR2 SYDVKM. This CDR3 has 16 amino acids. This CDR3 reads CASSGTGGPTNYGYTF. Written as DNA, the CDR3 is TGTGCCAGCAGCGGGACAGGGGGGCCAACTAACTATGGCTACACCTTC.

This clonotype was counted only a few times. The junction does not match germline at one end; this may be a read error. The CDR3 DNA reads as TGCAGTGCCCAAGAGATATCTGACAGCCCTTTT. This codes for CSAQEISDSPF. The rearrangement joins TRBV20-1 to TRBJ1-4; D perhaps matches TRBD1 (5 bases). Germline CDR1 reads DFQATT; CDR2 reads SNEGSKA (reference sequence). The CDR3 spans 11 residues.

This clonotype was picked up a small number of times. J is TRBJ2-2 and V is TRBV6-1, with D maybe TRBD2 (6 bases). V lost 7 bases and J 1 base, leaving 10 bases between the germline ends. Germline CDR1 MNHNS, CDR2 SASEGT. This CDR3 contains 14 residues. This CDR3 is CASKGGVNTGELFF. In nucleotides, the CDR3 is TGTGCCAGCAAGGGCGGGGTGAACACCGGGGAGCTGTTTTTT.

The chain recombines TRBV11-2 with TRBJ2-1; 7 bases align to TRBD1. The CDR3 loop spans 17 amino acids. CDR1 SGHAT and CDR2 FQNNGV come from the germline V gene. V shed 7 bases and J 0 bases; nucleotides not matched to a gene: 12. In nucleotides, the CDR3 is TGTGCCAGCACCCCCGACAGGGTATTAAGCTCCTACAATGAGCAGTTCTTC. Amino acid sequence: CASTPDRVLSSYNEQFF.

This clonotype was picked up a small number of times. The chain carries TRBV4-1 and TRBJ2-5, with D tentatively TRBD2 (6 bases). The CDR3 totals 13 residues. Germline V gene lookup returns CDR1 MGHRA and CDR2 YSYEKL. Trimming left V 4 bases short and J 5 bases short, with 11 bases between. The CDR3 coding sequence is TGCGCCAGCAGCCGACTAGGTCAGGAGACCCAGTACTTC. This gives the protein CASSRLGQETQYF.